This TCR beta chain originates from a study of blood T cells in healthy people across ages (dated by TCRdb to about 2015). Notes on the research overall: In model experiments, template switching captured roughly one uniquely barcoded TCR beta cDNA molecule for every two T cells. Two additional independent replicas of 1 million unique cDNA reads from the same blood draw were analyzed for two donors (one aged 18 to 30 and one aged 80 or older). The donors were split into four age groups: young (average 16 years), middle-aged (roughly 39), aged (more than 60) and long-lived (about 74). Donors of different ages were randomly distributed across sequencing lanes to avoid experimental bias. Age-related changes in TCR beta repertoire diversity were measured in the study by deep sequencing normalized with unique cDNA molecular identifiers.

General conclusions and limits of the study: The percentage of naive T cells measured by flow cytometry correlated strongly with observed TCR beta diversity. Observed TCR beta diversity per million T cells fell roughly linearly with age, and a significant reduction was already apparent by age approximately 40. Because profiling used bulk unsorted PBMCs, naive and antigen-experienced compartments could not be compared conclusively. The long-lived group showed more naive CD4+ T cells, fewer expanded clones and increased TCR diversity than the aged group, suggesting age selection. Donor CMV infection status was unknown, potentially confounding age-related changes in expanded clonotypes. Total diversity estimates from one million sequenced T cells were considered lower bounds and underestimates.

This clonotype was recorded a few times. Its antigen is still unknown. Base qualities are not recorded, but no much larger clone differs from it by a single base. From cysteine to phenylalanine, the CDR3 is 13 amino acids long. The sequence is cut down to CDR3 DNA, 39 bases in frame from base 1. Trimming costs V 5 bases and J 1 base, and their ends lie 8 bases apart. For CDR1 and CDR2, the germline V gene lists MNHEY and SVGAGI. The donors were under 40 Caucasian individuals from Russia, aged roughly 6 to 100 years, who were systemically healthy. Approximately 10 milliliters of peripheral blood were collected from each donor into EDTA-treated Vacutainer tubes. Ficoll-Paque density-gradient centrifugation was used to isolate PBMCs, with at least 6 million per sample. Trizol reagent was used to extract total RNA from PBMCs, with at least 5.5 micrograms per sample. For every donor, an aliquot of PBMCs went through flow cytometry to measure the percentages of naive CD45RAhigh/CD27high T cells.

The method behind the library was 5' RACE. Sequencing instrument: Illumina HiSeq 2500. A second PCR of roughly 6 to 11 cycles was run with a J-beta primer mix and a sample-barcoded 5' primer. A unique molecular identifier was introduced onto each TCR beta cDNA molecule by a template-switch 5' adaptor carrying 12 random nucleotides. Each sample yielded at least 2.5 million CDR3-containing paired-end reads. First-strand cDNA was synthesized from all RNA with the Mint cDNA synthesis kit, primed by a TRBC-specific oligonucleotide. All cDNA was treated with uracil-DNA glycosylase and then went through a first 18-cycle PCR with the universal primers M1SS and BC2_uni_R. As for the authors' bioinformatics: Normalization of each sample was performed by random selection of 1 million high-quality reads, each carrying a distinct molecular identifier. Reads sharing molecular identifiers were discarded rather than binned into consensus sequences. MiTCR, with a Q25 quality threshold and the strictest error-elimination algorithm, was used for CDR3 identification, clonotype clustering and error correction. A nonparametric unseen species model with Euler transformation was used to estimate a lower bound on total TCR beta diversity. Starting from the raw public reads, TCRdb applied fastp trimming at Q25, assembled clones with MiXCR and retained in-frame beta chains. Each entry is one CDR3 protein sequence, shown with its most common DNA and genes. TCRdb's processing, not the authors', yielded these V and J calls. The sample records about 1.4 million distinct CDR3 sequences, 59% of which are singletons. The ten largest account for more than 6% of the sample.

Sequencing was performed on blood. This sequence originates from a man aged 18 to 35 in good health. The chain links TRBV6-5 with TRBJ1-2, with TRBD1 as a weak D call on 5 bases. The DNA sequence follows: TGTGCCAGCAGTGAGGGGATTAACTATGGCTACACCTTC. This translates into CASSEGINYGYTF.